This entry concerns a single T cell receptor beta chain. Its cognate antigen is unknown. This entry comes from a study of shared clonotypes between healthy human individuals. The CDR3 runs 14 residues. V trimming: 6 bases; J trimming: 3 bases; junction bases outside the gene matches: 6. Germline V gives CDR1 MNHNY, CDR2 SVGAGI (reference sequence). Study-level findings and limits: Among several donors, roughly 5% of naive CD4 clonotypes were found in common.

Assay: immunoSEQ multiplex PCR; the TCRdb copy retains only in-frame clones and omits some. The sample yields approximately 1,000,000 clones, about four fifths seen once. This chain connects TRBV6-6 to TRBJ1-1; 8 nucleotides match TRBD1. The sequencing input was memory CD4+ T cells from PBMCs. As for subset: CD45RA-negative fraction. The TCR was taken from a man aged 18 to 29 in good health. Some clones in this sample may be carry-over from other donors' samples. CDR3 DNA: TGTGCCAGCAGCCGGACAGGGCTGCACACTGAAGCTTTCTTT. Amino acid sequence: CASSRTGLHTEAFF.